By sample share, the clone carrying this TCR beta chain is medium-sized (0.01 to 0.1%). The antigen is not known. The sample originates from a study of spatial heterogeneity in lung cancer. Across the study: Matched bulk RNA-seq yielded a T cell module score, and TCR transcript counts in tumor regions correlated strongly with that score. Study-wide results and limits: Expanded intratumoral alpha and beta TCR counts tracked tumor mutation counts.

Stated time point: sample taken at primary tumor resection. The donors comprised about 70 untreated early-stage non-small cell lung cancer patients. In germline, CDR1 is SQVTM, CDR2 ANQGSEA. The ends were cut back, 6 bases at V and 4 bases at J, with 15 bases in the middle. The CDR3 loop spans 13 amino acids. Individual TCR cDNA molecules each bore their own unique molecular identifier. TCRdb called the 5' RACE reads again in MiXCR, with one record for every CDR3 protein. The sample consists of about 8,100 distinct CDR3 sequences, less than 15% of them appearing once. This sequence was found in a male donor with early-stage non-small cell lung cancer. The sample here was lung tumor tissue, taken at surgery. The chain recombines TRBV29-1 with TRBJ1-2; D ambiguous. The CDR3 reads CSVLMTGGYGYTF. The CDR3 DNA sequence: TGCAGCGTCCTAATGACCGGTGGCTATGGCTACACCTTC.